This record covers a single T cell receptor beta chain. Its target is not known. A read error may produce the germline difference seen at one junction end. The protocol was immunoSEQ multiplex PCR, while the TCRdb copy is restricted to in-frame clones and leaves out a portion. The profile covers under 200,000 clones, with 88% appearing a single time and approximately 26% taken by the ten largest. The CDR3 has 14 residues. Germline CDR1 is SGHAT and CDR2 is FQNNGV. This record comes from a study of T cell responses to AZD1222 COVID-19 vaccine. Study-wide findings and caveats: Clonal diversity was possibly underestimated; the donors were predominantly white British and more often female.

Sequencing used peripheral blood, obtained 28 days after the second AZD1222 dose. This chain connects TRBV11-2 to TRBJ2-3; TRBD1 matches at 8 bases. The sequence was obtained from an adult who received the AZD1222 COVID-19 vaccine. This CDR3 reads CANSLGQGWDTQYF. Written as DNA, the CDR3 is TGTGCCAACAGCCTCGGACAGGGTTGGGATACGCAGTATTTT.